This passage covers 28 T cell receptor beta chains from one sample sequenced in a study of glioma-infiltrating T cells after dendritic cell vaccination. Using immunoSEQ multiplex PCR, the repertoire was profiled, and TCRdb retains in-frame clones only, with some absent. The repertoire holds tens of thousands of clones, with around 83% as singletons. Time point indicated: after dendritic cell vaccination, including at tumor progression/relapse. The specimen comprised blood, sampled after dendritic cell vaccination. The receptors stem from a human donor with glioblastoma.

This clone was seen a handful of times. The genes are TRBV7-9 and TRBJ1-5; 10 bases match TRBD1. CDR1 is SEHNR and CDR2 is FQNEAQ in the germline V gene (reference sequence). Trimming removed 2 bases from V and 2 bases from J; junction bases left unmatched: 12. CDR3 length: 19 amino acids. The CDR3 DNA reads as TGTGCCAGCAGCTTATGGACAGGGGGAAGGCTGGCAGGCAATCAGCCCCAGCATTTT. Amino acids: CASSLWTGGRLAGNQPQHF.

The chain combines TRBV5-8 with TRBJ2-2; TRBD2 might be the D (5 bases). The germline V and J ends were trimmed by 0 bases and 6 bases, with 15 bases remaining between them. The CDR3 spans 16 residues. Germline CDR1 SGHTS, CDR2 YDEGEE. This chain's CDR3 is CASSLGVGGSSGELFF. DNA for the CDR3: TGTGCCAGCAGCTTGGGAGTAGGAGGTTCTTCCGGGGAGCTGTTTTTT.

The chain is built from TRBV27 and TRBJ1-3; D possibly corresponds to TRBD1 (5 bases). Germline V gives CDR1 MNHEY, CDR2 SMNVEV (reference sequence). This CDR3 is 15 amino acids long. The V and J ends lost 0 bases and 3 bases respectively, with 9 bases between them. In nucleotides, the CDR3 is TGTGCCAGCAGTTTATCAGGGGTGCTTGGAAACACCATATATTTT. This gives the protein CASSLSGVLGNTIYF.

This chain links TRBV18 with TRBJ2-3, with 15 bases lining up with TRBD2. V lost 7 bases and J lost 7; bases outside the gene matches: 6. This CDR3 region has 15 residues. Germline V gene sequence: CDR1 KGHSH, CDR2 LQKENI. The CDR3 bases are TGTGCCAGCTTAGGACTAGCGGGGGGGCCTAATACGCAGTATTTT. It is translated as CASLGLAGGPNTQYF.

J is TRBJ2-7 and V is TRBV2; weak D call: TRBD2 (5 bases). Germline V gene sequence: CDR1 SNHLY, CDR2 FYNNEI. This CDR3 is built from 11 residues. V was pared by 3 bases and J by 7 bases, with 7 bases between. The CDR3 DNA reads TGTGCCAGCAGTGACTGGGAGGAGCAGTACTTC. This sequence encodes CASSDWEEQYF.

This chain's CDR3 is CASSWGGQGFMSKLFF. The CDR3 coding sequence is TGCGCCAGCAGCTGGGGAGGACAGGGCTTTATGTCAAAACTGTTTTTT. The rearrangement uses TRBV5-1 and TRBJ1-4, with TRBD1 identical over 8 bases. J gave up 10 bases and V 3 bases, and 14 bases lay outside the gene matches. The CDR3 contains 16 residues. The germline V gene has CDR1 SGHRS and CDR2 YFSETQ.

This chain connects TRBV6-5 to TRBJ2-2; D unclear. The germline V and J ends were trimmed by 2 bases and 0 bases, with 7 bases remaining between them. Germline CDR1 reads MNHEY; CDR2 reads SVGAGI. The CDR3 has 15 amino acids. The chain's CDR3 is CASSYAAANTGELFF. The CDR3 DNA follows: TGTGCCAGCAGTTACGCGGCGGCGAACACCGGGGAGCTGTTTTTT.

This chain joins TRBV4-1 and TRBJ2-5; maybe TRBD1 (6 bases). TRBJ2-7 explains the end of the DNA better; the J call may be wrong. Germline values: CDR1 MGHRA, CDR2 YSYEKL. The CDR3 runs to 16 residues. In nucleotides, the CDR3 is TGCGCCAGCAGCCAGCTTCCCCGGGACACCACCTACGAGCAGTACTTC. It is translated as CASSQLPRDTTYEQYF.

The rearrangement links TRBV19 to TRBJ2-2; 10 nucleotides agree with TRBD1. The germline CDR1 and CDR2 sequences are LNHDA and SQIVND (reference sequence). The CDR3 totals 14 residues. Unmatched junction bases numbered 3, after V lost 8 bases and J lost 3 bases. CDR3 sequence reads: CASSGTGDTGELFF. DNA of the CDR3: TGTGCCAGTTCCGGGACAGGGGACACCGGGGAGCTGTTTTTT.

The CDR3 loop reads CASNVQGSSTEAFF. CDR3 nucleotide sequence: TGTGCCAGTAACGTACAGGGGTCGAGCACTGAAGCTTTCTTT. The genes are TRBV19 and TRBJ1-1, with 7 bases aligning to TRBD1. Germline trimming cut 7 bases from V and 4 bases from J; bases unmatched to any gene: 9. Germline CDR1 and CDR2: LNHDA and SQIVND (reference sequence). The CDR3 has 14 residues.

The genes are TRBV25-1 and TRBJ1-2; 7 nucleotides align to TRBD1. The germline gives CDR1 MGHDK, CDR2 SYGVNS. This CDR3 has 16 amino acids. V lost 0 bases, J lost 8 bases, and 12 bases stayed unmatched. The CDR3 is CASSEYRAGGDQGYTF. CDR3 nucleotides: TGTGCCAGCAGTGAATATAGGGCAGGGGGAGACCAGGGCTACACCTTC.

The chain recombines TRBV6-6 with TRBJ2-3; 12 nucleotides agree with TRBD2. Germline V lookup: CDR1 MNHNY, CDR2 SVGAGI (reference sequence). V lost 7 bases and J lost 4; bases outside the gene matches: 3. The CDR3 has 14 amino acids. DNA for the CDR3: TGTGCCAGCAAACTAGCGGGGGGCGCAGATACGCAGTATTTT. Amino acids: CASKLAGGADTQYF.

The chain combines TRBV6-1 with TRBJ2-3; 7 bases agree with TRBD1. Germline V CDR1 and CDR2: MNHNS, SASEGT. This CDR3 contains 13 residues. The V and J ends lost 10 bases and 5 bases, in that order; junction bases with no gene match: 9. Written as DNA, the CDR3 is TGTGCCACCAGAGCGAGGGGGCAAGATACGCAGTATTTT. Amino acids: CATRARGQDTQYF.

The rearrangement uses TRBV30 and TRBJ1-6, with a tentative D call TRBD1 (5 bases). Germline lookup yields CDR1 GTSNPN and CDR2 SVGIG (reference sequence). The length of the CDR3 is 15 residues. The V end lost 0 bases, the J end lost 4 bases, and 10 bases lay between the germline ends. The CDR3 coding sequence is TGTGCCTGGAGTGTAGGGTCAGGGTATAATTCACCCCTCCACTTT. It codes for CAWSVGSGYNSPLHF.

The CDR3, as DNA: TGTGCCAGCAGTGATGTCTTTTACAATGAGCAGTTCTTC. Its translation is CASSDVFYNEQFF. The chain combines TRBV2 with TRBJ2-1; D gene ambiguous. This CDR3 contains 13 residues. V was shortened by 3 bases and J by 4 bases, with 7 bases between the two germline ends. Germline CDR1 is SNHLY and CDR2 is FYNNEI.

On this clone: One end of the junction does not line up with germline, which may come from a read error. The chain combines TRBV7-7 with TRBJ2-2; 9 bases map to TRBD2. This CDR3 spans 17 amino acids. Germline CDR1 reads SSHAT; CDR2 reads FNYEAQ (reference sequence). CDR3 sequence: CASSLAAGGPNTGELFF. In DNA, the CDR3 is TGTGCTAGCAGCTTAGCGGCGGGGGGGCCTAACACCGGGGAGCTGTTTTTT.

The chain links TRBV19 to TRBJ2-7, with 9 bases that match TRBD1. Germline V gives CDR1 LNHDA, CDR2 SQIVND (reference sequence). The CDR3 consists of 14 residues. Losses at the gene ends were 4 bases for V and 6 bases for J; bases not matched to a gene: 7. CDR3 loop: CASSKGQGGSEQYF. Here the CDR3 DNA reads TGTGCCAGTAGTAAGGGACAGGGAGGCAGCGAGCAGTACTTC.

The genes are TRBV7-9 and TRBJ1-1; no clear D. The germline gives CDR1 SEHNR, CDR2 FQNEAQ (reference sequence). Trimming stripped 1 base from V and 5 bases from J, with 14 bases between. The CDR3 spans 15 residues. Here the CDR3 reads CASSLGFKLRTEAFF. CDR3 nucleotide sequence: TGTGCCAGCAGCTTAGGTTTCAAGCTGAGGACTGAAGCTTTCTTT.

This chain joins TRBV6-6 and TRBJ1-5; 8 nucleotides agree with TRBD1. This CDR3 is 13 amino acids long. Germline V gene sequence: CDR1 MNHNY, CDR2 SVGAGI (reference sequence). V was pared by 8 bases and J by 4 bases, with 4 bases of the junction left unmatched. CDR3: CASAGQGNQPQHF. The CDR3, as DNA: TGTGCCAGCGCCGGACAGGGTAATCAGCCCCAGCATTTT.

CDR3 bases: TGTGCCAGCAGTTTTGGGGCAGGGGGTGGCTACACCTTC. It encodes CASSFGAGGGYTF. This chain uses TRBV27 with TRBJ1-2, with 7 bases aligning to TRBD1. The trim removed 3 bases at V and 7 bases at J, leaving 5 bases unmatched. This CDR3 is built from 13 residues. Germline assignment: CDR1 MNHEY and CDR2 SMNVEV (reference sequence).

The rearrangement joins TRBV6-6 to TRBJ1-5; D is possibly TRBD1 (6 bases). V dropped 0 bases and J dropped 4 bases, with 13 bases sitting between them. Per the germline V gene, CDR1 is MNHNY and CDR2 is SVGAGI (reference sequence). The CDR3 is 16 residues long. The CDR3 nucleotides read TGTGCCAGCAGTTACTCCGCAGGGGCTAAGAATCAGCCCCAGCATTTT. Translating gives CASSYSAGAKNQPQHF.

The chain combines TRBV2 with TRBJ1-2; D is perhaps TRBD1 (6 bases). This CDR3 is built from 14 residues. V lost 2 bases to trimming and J lost 1 base, with 8 bases between them. In germline, CDR1 is SNHLY, CDR2 FYNNEI. CDR3 sequence reads: CASSERTVNYGYTF. CDR3 sequence (DNA): TGTGCCAGCAGTGAAAGGACAGTTAACTATGGCTACACCTTC.

The CDR3 region is CASSLARLAGAGELFF. The CDR3 region has the DNA TGTGCCAGCAGCTTAGCTCGGCTAGCGGGGGCCGGGGAGCTGTTTTTT. The chain combines TRBV7-2 with TRBJ2-2, with 10 bases fitting TRBD2. CDR3 size: 16 residues. V lost 0 bases to trimming and J lost 6 bases; unmatched junction nucleotides: 4. Germline V CDR1 and CDR2: SGHTA, FQGNSA.

V is TRBV4-2 and J is TRBJ2-2; 8 bases align to TRBD2. The ends lost 4 bases at V and 9 bases at J; junction bases unmatched: 16. Germline CDR1 LGHNA, CDR2 YNFKEQ. This CDR3 region has 17 residues. CDR3 loop: CASSPARRGGPGRELFF. CDR3 nucleotide sequence: TGTGCCAGCAGCCCTGCCCGCCGGGGGGGGCCAGGAAGGGAGCTGTTTTTT.

The rearrangement joins TRBV7-9 to TRBJ1-1; a weak D match, TRBD1 (6 bases). Germline CDR1 is SEHNR and CDR2 is FQNEAQ (reference sequence). The V end lost 1 base, the J end lost 5 bases, and 8 bases lay between the germline ends. The CDR3 length is 13 residues. The CDR3 is CASSLETGTEAFF. CDR3 DNA: TGTGCCAGCAGCTTAGAGACAGGTACTGAAGCTTTCTTT.

The J gene is TRBJ2-1, the V gene TRBV4-3; D unclear. Trimming removed 0 bases from V and 4 bases from J, with 10 bases in between. CDR3 length equals 15 residues. Germline V gene sequence: CDR1 LGHNA, CDR2 YSLEER. The CDR3 spells CASSQDRPTYNEQFF. The CDR3 DNA reads as TGCGCCAGCAGCCAAGACCGCCCGACATACAATGAGCAGTTCTTC.

This clone was found a few times. The chain combines TRBV10-3 with TRBJ1-2; TRBD1 agrees at 11 bases. CDR1 is ENHRY, CDR2 SYGVKD, per germline. This CDR3 spans 17 amino acids. J gave up 3 bases and V 3 bases, and 9 bases lay outside the gene matches. Written as DNA, the CDR3 is TGTGCCATCAGTGACCTTGTAGGGACAGGGGGTCACTATGGCTACACCTTC. Encoded protein: CAISDLVGTGGHYGYTF.

CDR3 DNA sequence: TGTGCCAGCAGTCTAGGGACTAGCGGGGGGGAGCAGTTCTTC. It codes for CASSLGTSGGEQFF. V gene TRBV2 combines with J gene TRBJ2-1, with 15 bases lining up with TRBD2. The CDR3 spans 14 residues. V lost 5 bases to trimming and J lost 10 bases; unmatched junction nucleotides: 3. The germline gives CDR1 SNHLY, CDR2 FYNNEI.